This T cell receptor (beta chain) was observed in a study of cytomegalovirus exposure and HLA in healthy donors. As for the study in general: Unique TCRs from HLA-typed donors, about 85 million of them, were held in an early data release. Falling in the Caucasian-associated ancestry cluster were approximately 84% of around 370 genotyped donors. The study's findings and limits: A link between a missense DCLRE1C variant and TCR beta V- and J-gene trimming emerged from a later analysis.

Remarks on this clone: Antigen specificity is unknown.

The PCR used 60 Vbeta and 13 Jbeta primers. Only in-frame clones appear in the TCRdb table, and some are missing; sequencing was by immunoSEQ multiplex PCR. The sample records more than 150,000 clones, 76% being singletons. CDR1 and CDR2 from the germline V gene are SGHAT and FQNNGV. This CDR3 has 13 amino acids. The germline V and J ends were trimmed by 2 bases and 7 bases, with 9 bases remaining between them. The sample taken for sequencing was PBMCs. The source of this sequence is a woman aged 25 to 39 in good health and CMV-seropositive. The chain couples TRBV11-2 to TRBJ2-1, with D perhaps matching TRBD2 (5 bases). The CDR3 DNA reads TGTGCCAGCAGCTTAACTAGTATGAATGAGCAGTTCTTC. This codes for CASSLTSMNEQFF.